This TCR beta chain was found in a study of T cell responses to AZD1222 COVID-19 vaccine. The V gene's germline CDR1 is SGHNT and CDR2 YENEEA. CDR3 size: 17 residues. The V segment lost 3 bases and the J segment 9 bases; nucleotides outside the gene matches: 15. On this clone: Antigen: not known.

General observations from the study: Receipt of two AZD1222 doses was followed by a rise in Spike-specific TCR breadth and depth.

Some clones are missing from TCRdb's copy, which holds only in-frame ones; the method was immunoSEQ multiplex PCR. The data show about 150,000 clones, more than 75% seen once. This chain uses TRBV11-3 with TRBJ2-1, with TRBD2 matching 9 bases. The source was peripheral blood, collected on day 0 of AZD1222 vaccination. This receptor was obtained from an adult in good health. CDR3: CASSFETSGRSKGEQFF. DNA for the CDR3: TGTGCCAGCAGCTTCGAAACGAGCGGGAGGAGTAAGGGTGAGCAGTTCTTC.